This TCR beta chain is drawn from a study of blood T cell repertoires in COVID-19. Overall study: The samples span acute and convalescent COVID-19 from the United States, Italy and Spain.

TCRdb's copy holds only in-frame clones and misses some; the assay was immunoSEQ multiplex PCR. Among 90,000 to 150,000 clones listed, around 80% were seen once. This receptor was identified in an elderly woman with acute or convalescent COVID-19. The material sequenced was peripheral blood.

The CDR3 nucleotides are TGCGCCAGCAGCCAAGATCCGTGGGCCGTGGAATCGCCTCGCCCTGAAGCTTTCTTT. Translated, it gives CASSQDPWAVESPRPEAFF. This chain connects TRBV4-1 to TRBJ1-1; D unclear. The germline gives CDR1 MGHRA, CDR2 YSYEKL. V shed 0 bases and J shed 6 bases, with 26 bases lying between them. The CDR3 sequence is 19 residues long.